This entry concerns a single T cell receptor beta chain. It has no known antigen specificity. Base qualities are not provided; no much larger clone lies one nucleotide away. The sample's time point label, in plain terms: baseline before first vaccination. Vaccinee samples were obtained from the UK trials COV001 and COV002, which included a single-blind randomized controlled phase 2/3 trial of AZD1222 (ChAdOx1 nCoV-19) in healthy adults. Trial participant PBMC samples were collected at day 0 and day 28 after the second dose for TCRbeta chain sequencing. The CDR3 regions of human TCRbeta chains were analyzed by immunosequencing. In the original analysis: TCRs in the repertoires were compared against a reference library of SARS-CoV-2-specific TCRs that had been generated with the MIRA antigen-specificity platform. Breadth meant the fraction of unique TCRs that were SARS-CoV-2-associated, whereas depth meant the fraction of total T cells that were SARS-CoV-2-associated. Each spike-specific TCR was assigned to its reactive spike region and to a CD4 or CD8 class using the MIRA data. Log10-transformed breadth and depth values were compared by one-way ANOVA with Sidak's multiple comparisons tests. This is the immuneACCESS table as TCRdb keeps it, with only in-frame sequences that have V and J called. A part of the clones is gone; compared with another copy, unresolved V genes explain less than half, and the rest is unexplained. Clonal size and the V and J genes are those of that table, whereas D and trimming came from the DNA. The table for this sample lists under 60,000 clones; approximately 79% of them were counted only once. The ten most abundant clones make up about 10% of the sample.

The data are from a study of T cell responses to AZD1222 COVID-19 vaccine (TCRdb year 2021). As for the study more broadly: AZD1222 recipients given second doses at about 4 weeks or at about 12 weeks were pooled, since spike-specific TCR depth and breadth were not found to differ between the two schedules. A total of 230 to 250 trial participants underwent TCR sequencing, of whom roughly 210 received two doses of AZD1222 and approximately 25 received two doses of the MenACWY control vaccine. Trial participants were enrolled into age subgroups of 18-55, 56-69 and 70-plus years, which contained approximately 150, 30 and 60 TCR-sequenced participants, respectively. Here is what the overall study found, with its caveats: Only six AZD1222 recipients were SARS-CoV-2 seropositive at baseline, limiting conclusions about previously exposed vaccinees. Because no day 14 peak-response samples were available, repertoires were characterized only after the peak T cell response. Reportedly, almost half of the unique spike-specific TCRs recognized epitopes lying outside the regions that are mutated in the B.1.351 and B.1.1.7 variants. Vaccine-associated CD4 TCRs spanned the whole spike protein, with dominant responses in regions 160-218 and 743-854. Spike-specific TCR breadth and depth rose significantly after two AZD1222 doses compared with day 0 and with MenACWY recipients. Most participants were white British and females outnumbered males, and the authors suggested that clonal diversity may have been underestimated. The 56-69-year group was small, and its depth increase did not reach significance, likely because of low power.

Its CDR3 holds 13 amino acids, cysteine through phenylalanine. Solely the CDR3 DNA is kept, with 39 bases framed from the first base. CDR1 and CDR2 (SGHAT, FQNNGV) derive from the germline V gene. V is reduced by 5 bases and J by 7 bases, leaving a spacing of 9 bases between them. The sequence is built from TRBV11-2 and TRBJ1-6; the D segment cannot be called with confidence. The sequence came from an adult in good health. The source was peripheral blood, collected on day 0 of AZD1222 vaccination. The CDR3 region has the sequence CASSPSQNSPLHF. The nucleotide sequence is given as TGTGCCAGCAGCCCCTCCCAAAATTCACCCCTCCACTTT.